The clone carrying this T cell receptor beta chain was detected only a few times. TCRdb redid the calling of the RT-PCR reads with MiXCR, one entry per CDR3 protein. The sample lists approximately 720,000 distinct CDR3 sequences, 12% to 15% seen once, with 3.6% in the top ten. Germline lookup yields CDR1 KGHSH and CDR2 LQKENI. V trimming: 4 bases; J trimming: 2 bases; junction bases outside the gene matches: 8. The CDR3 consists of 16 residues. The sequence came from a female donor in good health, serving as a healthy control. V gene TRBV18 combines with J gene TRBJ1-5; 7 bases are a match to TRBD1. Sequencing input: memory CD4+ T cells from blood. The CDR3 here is CASSLTRTGGNQPQHF. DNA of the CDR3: TGTGCCAGCTCACTGACAAGGACAGGTGGCAATCAGCCCCAGCATTTT. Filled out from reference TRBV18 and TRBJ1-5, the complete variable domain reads NAGVMQNPRHLVRRRGQEARLRCSPMKGHSHVYWYRQLPEEGLKFMVYLQKENIIDESGMPKERFSAEFPKEGPSILRIQQVVRGDSAAYFCASSLTRTGGNQPQHFGDGTRLSIL.